The sequence of this TCR beta chain was determined in a study of cytomegalovirus exposure and HLA in healthy donors. Findings of the study overall: Analyzed later, most CMV-associated TCR beta chains appeared HLA-restricted. The number of N-insertions in an Asian-associated ancestry cluster was reportedly below the roughly 670-donor mean in a later analysis.

With 60 Vbeta and 13 Jbeta primers, the PCR was carried out. The table came from immunoSEQ multiplex PCR; TCRdb's copy has only in-frame clones and leaves some out. The repertoire consists of about 130,000 clones, with around three quarters occurring once and the leading ten covering 2% to 3%. On this clone: Its specificity is unknown.

Donors sampled were nominally healthy, though unrecorded immune exposures were likely. The CDR3 length is 13 residues. Germline CDR1 and CDR2: SGHDN and FVKESK. Trimming cost V 5 bases and J 2 bases, with 9 bases left between them. The receptor comes from a man aged 25 to 45 in good health and CMV-seronegative. The sample comprised PBMCs. The chain couples TRBV14 to TRBJ2-5; perhaps TRBD2 as D (6 bases). The CDR3 nucleotides are TGTGCCAGCAGCGTGCTAGCGCAAGAGACCCAGTACTTC. It is translated as CASSVLAQETQYF. The full variable domain, in which reference TRBV14 and TRBJ2-5 provide the parts outside the CDR3, is EAGVTQFPSHSVIEKGQTVTLRCDPISGHDNLYWYRRVMGKEIKFLLHFVKESKQDESGMPNNRFLAERTGGTYSTLKVQPAELEDSGVYFCASSVLAQETQYFGPGTRLLVL.